This T cell receptor beta chain appears in the sequencing data of a study of cytomegalovirus exposure and HLA in healthy donors. The table came from immunoSEQ multiplex PCR; TCRdb's copy has only in-frame clones and leaves some out. The profile shows around 140,000 clones, 70% to 90% of them singletons. This clone was picked up one time. The CDR3 is made up of 13 amino acids. Trimming left V 6 bases short and J 4 bases short, with 12 bases between. Germline V gene data show CDR1 as MNHNY and CDR2 as SVGAGI (reference sequence). This TCR was recovered from a man between 18 and 29 years old in good health and CMV-seropositive. The V call is TRBV6-6, the J call TRBJ1-2, with unresolved D. The sample consisted of PBMCs. The CDR3 protein is CASSPPGFYGYTF. In nucleotides, the CDR3 is TGTGCCAGCAGCCCCCCCGGGTTCTATGGCTACACCTTC.